In this sample, the clone carrying this T cell receptor (beta chain) turned up many times. What it binds is unknown. The TCR beta CDR3 regions underwent amplification using RNA transcripts as the source. Primed by the HTBI set, a first-round RT-PCR was run on the TCR CDR3. TCRdb analysed the multiplex PCR reads with MiXCR anew, one entry per CDR3 protein. The sample lists some 740,000 distinct CDR3 sequences; less than 15% were seen once. Germline V CDR1 and CDR2: SGHNT, YENEEA. The J segment lost 4 bases and the V segment lost 1 base, leaving 11 bases of the junction unmatched. The CDR3 extends over 18 amino acids. The data were obtained in a study of T cells in Graves' hyperthyroidism and ophthalmopathy. Broader study findings: Most clonotypes expanded in the thyroid (above 0.001) were also present in blood. Stable hyperthyroidism was separated from ophthalmopathy by a model based on 13 V-J features.

Hyperthyroidism, newly diagnosed and lasting under 2 months, affected patients aged 18 to 65. Fresh peripheral blood, about 10 ml of it, supplied the PBMCs. Sequenced sample: blood. The source is a woman aged 18-30 years with Graves' hyperthyroidism. This chain connects TRBV11-3 to TRBJ2-5, with 11 positions matching TRBD2. CDR3 bases: TGTGCCAGCAGCTTAGTCTATAAGCCGACTAGCGGGACAGAGACCCAGTACTTC. This encodes CASSLVYKPTSGTETQYF.